Listed below are T cell receptor beta chains from one sample, sequenced in a study of T cell repertoires in cytomegalovirus infection. One entry per CDR3 protein results from TCRdb running MiXCR on the reads. The sample lists 450,000 to 550,000 distinct CDR3 sequences, 16% occurring once. Sequenced material: CD8+ T cells from PBMCs. The origin of the receptors is a human donor in good health (CMV status not recorded). Some clones in this sample may be carry-over from other donors' samples. Both conserved end residues are part of each CDR3. D genes are given only for firm matches. Only part of the rows carry a size: once, few, many, or a class if the clone is expanded.

D: -; J: TRBJ1-2; size: -; V: TRBV30; CDR3: CAWSGKGYYGYTF; DNA: TGTGCCTGGAGTGGCAAGGGGTACTATGGCTACACCTTC
D: TRBD2; J: TRBJ2-1; size: -; V: TRBV4-1; CDR3: CASARTSGSYNEQFF; DNA: TGCGCCAGCGCTCGGACTAGCGGATCCTACAATGAGCAGTTCTTC
D: -; J: TRBJ1-4; size: many; V: TRBV11-2; CDR3: CASSSTGGGEKLFF; DNA: TGTGCCAGCAGCTCCACCGGGGGCGGCGAAAAACTGTTTTTT
D: -; J: TRBJ2-2; size: many; V: TRBV7-2; CDR3: CASTLPSGTPNTGELFF; DNA: TGTGCCAGCACCCTACCTTCCGGGACTCCGAACACCGGGGAGCTGTTTTTT
D: -; J: TRBJ2-7; size: -; V: TRBV7-3; CDR3: CASSFNPSYEQYF; DNA: TGTGCCAGCAGCTTCAATCCCTCCTACGAGCAGTACTTC
D: TRBD1; J: TRBJ1-1; size: many; V: TRBV7-9; CDR3: CASSSQGTTEAFF; DNA: TGTGCCAGCAGCTCACAGGGGACCACTGAAGCTTTCTTT
D: TRBD1; J: TRBJ1-3; size: -; V: TRBV9; CDR3: CASSGGTGASGNTIYF; DNA: TGTGCCAGCAGCGGTGGGACAGGCGCCTCTGGAAACACCATATATTTT
D: -; J: TRBJ2-3; size: -; V: TRBV18; CDR3: CASSRGFSKQDTQYF; DNA: TGTGCCAGCTCACGAGGCTTTTCTAAGCAGGATACGCAGTATTTT
D: -; J: TRBJ1-3; size: -; V: TRBV9; CDR3: CASSVDNNSGNTIYF; DNA: TGTGCCAGCAGCGTAGATAACAACTCTGGAAACACCATATATTTT
D: TRBD1; J: TRBJ1-2; size: many; V: TRBV6-1; CDR3: CASSPGQGAPNYGYTF; DNA: TGTGCCAGCAGTCCCGGACAGGGGGCTCCTAACTATGGCTACACCTTC
D: -; J: TRBJ1-2; size: -; V: TRBV12-3/TRBV12-4; CDR3: CASSSGRYYGYTF; DNA: TGTGCCAGCAGTTCAGGGAGGTACTATGGCTACACCTTC
D: -; J: TRBJ1-1; size: many; V: TRBV7-8; CDR3: CASSLESVQMNTEAFF; DNA: TGTGCCAGCAGCTTAGAGTCGGTCCAGATGAACACTGAAGCTTTCTTT
D: TRBD1; J: TRBJ2-1; size: many; V: TRBV28; CDR3: CASSVTGTGVGQFF; DNA: TGTGCCAGCAGTGTCACCGGGACAGGGGTCGGGCAGTTCTTC
D: -; J: TRBJ1-1; size: many; V: TRBV6-6; CDR3: CASSSPSSTEAFF; DNA: TGTGCCAGCAGTTCCCCCTCGTCAACTGAAGCTTTCTTT
D: TRBD1; J: TRBJ1-2; size: many; V: TRBV7-8; CDR3: CASSVGTGGYGYTF; DNA: TGTGCCAGCAGCGTCGGGACAGGGGGGTATGGCTACACCTTC
D: TRBD1; J: TRBJ2-3; size: -; V: TRBV20-1; CDR3: CSARIGQGADTQYF; DNA: TGCAGTGCTAGAATCGGACAGGGCGCAGATACGCAGTATTTT
D: -; J: TRBJ1-5; size: many; V: TRBV6-1; CDR3: CASSDRGSNQPQHF; DNA: TGTGCCAGCAGTGACCGAGGTAGCAATCAGCCCCAGCATTTT
D: -; J: TRBJ2-7; size: many; V: TRBV11-2; CDR3: CASSLRTSHEQYF; DNA: TGTGCCAGCAGCCTAAGGACCTCCCACGAGCAGTACTTC
D: -; J: TRBJ2-2; size: -; V: TRBV7-9; CDR3: CASSLSLRATTGELFF; DNA: TGTGCCAGCAGCTTATCGCTCCGGGCCACTACCGGGGAGCTGTTTTTT
D: -; J: TRBJ1-3; size: -; V: TRBV5-4; CDR3: CASSLGHAAASGNTIYF; DNA: TGTGCCAGCAGCTTGGGACACGCGGCGGCCTCTGGAAACACCATATATTTT
D: TRBD1; J: TRBJ2-7; size: many; V: TRBV28; CDR3: CASSLMGQGTDEQYF; DNA: TGTGCCAGCAGTTTAATGGGACAGGGAACGGACGAGCAGTACTTC
D: -; J: TRBJ2-7; size: few; V: TRBV2; CDR3: CASRVRHRATNEQYF; DNA: TGTGCCAGCAGAGTCCGCCACAGGGCGACCAACGAGCAGTACTTC
D: TRBD1; J: TRBJ1-1; size: many; V: TRBV11-2; CDR3: CASSSLLFPGQMNTEAFF; DNA: TGTGCCAGCAGCTCCTTACTATTTCCGGGACAGATGAACACTGAAGCTTTCTTT
D: TRBD2; J: TRBJ2-7; size: many; V: TRBV20-1; CDR3: CSAEGLAEGGEQYF; DNA: TGCAGTGCAGAGGGACTAGCGGAAGGTGGCGAGCAGTACTTC
D: TRBD1; J: TRBJ1-2; size: many; V: TRBV7-9; CDR3: CASSLGTAVYTF; DNA: TGTGCCAGCAGCCTTGGGACAGCAGTTTACACCTTC
D: TRBD1; J: TRBJ1-2; size: many; V: TRBV7-8; CDR3: CASIPPLTGTGDNYGYTF; DNA: TGTGCCAGCATACCCCCCCTTACCGGGACAGGGGATAACTATGGCTACACCTTC
D: -; J: TRBJ2-1; size: few; V: TRBV28; CDR3: CASRPRVAEAYNEQFF; DNA: TGTGCCAGCAGACCCCGGGTAGCAGAGGCCTACAATGAGCAGTTCTTC
D: TRBD2; J: TRBJ2-7; size: few; V: TRBV29-1; CDR3: CSVEELAGAYEQYF; DNA: TGCAGCGTTGAAGAGCTAGCGGGGGCCTACGAGCAGTACTTC
D: TRBD1; J: TRBJ1-5; size: many; V: TRBV10-3; CDR3: CAISEAGGRQPQHF; DNA: TGTGCCATCAGTGAGGCAGGGGGCAGGCAGCCCCAGCATTTT
D: TRBD1; J: TRBJ2-1; size: many; V: TRBV7-3; CDR3: CASSPSRRGDRDDEQFF; DNA: TGTGCCAGCAGCCCCTCTAGGCGAGGGGACAGGGACGATGAGCAGTTCTTC
D: -; J: TRBJ2-7; size: -; V: TRBV29-1; CDR3: CSVGTKNEQYF; DNA: TGCAGCGTTGGGACCAAGAACGAGCAGTACTTC
D: -; J: TRBJ1-1; size: many; V: TRBV30; CDR3: CAWSALRAEAFF; DNA: TGTGCCTGGAGTGCGCTCCGGGCTGAAGCTTTCTTT
D: TRBD2; J: TRBJ2-2; size: few; V: TRBV27; CDR3: CASSLGLARIGELFF; DNA: TGTGCCAGCAGTTTAGGACTAGCACGGATCGGGGAGCTGTTTTTT
D: -; J: TRBJ1-1; size: -; V: TRBV19; CDR3: CASRGEGLPEAFF; DNA: TGTGCCAGTAGGGGGGAGGGGTTGCCTGAAGCTTTCTTT
D: -; J: TRBJ1-3; size: many; V: TRBV7-9; CDR3: CASSLEGSGNTIYF; DNA: TGTGCCAGCAGCTTAGAGGGGAGCGGAAACACCATATATTTT
D: -; J: TRBJ1-1; size: many; V: TRBV7-9; CDR3: CASSLGTEHAFF; DNA: TGTGCCAGCAGCTTAGGGACGGAGCACGCTTTCTTT
D: -; J: TRBJ2-1; size: -; V: TRBV6-2/TRBV6-3; CDR3: CASSYSRGRGNEQFF; DNA: TGTGCCAGCAGTTACTCTAGGGGCAGGGGAAATGAGCAGTTCTTC
D: -; J: TRBJ2-7; size: many; V: TRBV28; CDR3: CASSPSVGGTAYEQYF; DNA: TGTGCCAGCAGTCCCTCCGTGGGCGGGACAGCTTACGAGCAGTACTTC
D: -; J: TRBJ1-1; size: -; V: TRBV27; CDR3: CASRQGSVTEAFF; DNA: TGTGCCAGCCGTCAGGGATCGGTCACTGAAGCTTTCTTT
D: TRBD1; J: TRBJ1-6; size: many; V: TRBV12-3/TRBV12-4; CDR3: CASSFYRGDYSPLHF; DNA: TGTGCCAGCAGTTTTTACAGGGGCGATTATTCACCCCTCCACTTT
D: -; J: TRBJ2-1; size: -; V: TRBV9; CDR3: CASTPGTLLFNEQFF; DNA: TGTGCCAGCACGCCGGGGACCCTCCTTTTCAATGAGCAGTTCTTC
D: -; J: TRBJ1-2; size: -; V: TRBV25-1; CDR3: CASSRGSLWGAGYGYTF; DNA: TGTGCCAGCAGCCGGGGTTCCCTCTGGGGTGCAGGGTATGGCTACACCTTC
D: -; J: TRBJ2-1; size: many; V: TRBV7-3; CDR3: CASSFSPVGVKDEQFF; DNA: TGTGCCAGCAGCTTTTCCCCCGTCGGGGTAAAGGATGAGCAGTTCTTC
D: -; J: TRBJ2-7; size: -; V: TRBV4-1; CDR3: CASSRNMDSRGGGYEQYF; DNA: TGCGCCAGCAGCAGGAACATGGATTCCAGGGGAGGAGGCTACGAGCAGTACTTC
D: -; J: TRBJ1-4; size: -; V: TRBV6-1; CDR3: CASSEGFAGEVDEKLFF; DNA: TGTGCCAGCAGTGAAGGGTTTGCAGGGGAGGTAGATGAAAAACTGTTTTTT
D: -; J: TRBJ1-1; size: few; V: TRBV11-2; CDR3: CASSLVEEYEAFF; DNA: TGTGCCAGCAGCTTAGTGGAGGAGTATGAAGCTTTCTTT
D: TRBD2; J: TRBJ2-1; size: many; V: TRBV7-2; CDR3: CASSELAWGEAYNEQFF; DNA: TGTGCCAGCAGCGAACTAGCGTGGGGAGAGGCCTACAATGAGCAGTTCTTC
D: TRBD2; J: TRBJ2-5; size: many; V: TRBV7-6; CDR3: CASSPLSGAFQETQYF; DNA: TGTGCCAGCAGCCCCCTAAGCGGGGCATTTCAAGAGACCCAGTACTTC
D: -; J: TRBJ2-7; size: -; V: TRBV7-6; CDR3: CASSPRDGAYEQYF; DNA: TGTGCCAGCAGCCCTCGCGACGGTGCCTACGAGCAGTACTTC